The text below deals with one TCR beta chain. Its target is not known. This sample stems from a study of cytomegalovirus exposure and HLA in healthy donors. A multiplex PCR was run with 60 Vbeta primers and 13 Jbeta primers. Sequenced by immunoSEQ multiplex PCR; TCRdb stores in-frame clones only, minus some. The sample includes 150,000 to 160,000 clones, roughly 79% seen only once; the top ten take 2.8%. Regarding the study as a whole: DRB1 had the most TCR associations and HLA-C the fewest, a later analysis found, with rates varying by HLA locus. Presence/absence analysis assumed near-uniform sequencing depth across donors. A previous analysis found most TCR beta V segments productive roughly 87% or roughly 30% of the time. Reports indicate that TCR beta sequences accurately predicted the HLA-A and HLA-B alleles of most subjects.

This CDR3 region has 16 residues. J lost 6 bases, V lost 6 bases, and 15 bases had no gene match. CDR1 MNHNS and CDR2 SASEGT come from the germline V gene. The TCR originated in a man younger than 35 in good health and CMV-seronegative. Sequenced material: PBMCs. The chain uses TRBV6-1 and TRBJ2-7; TRBD1 matches at 9 bases. CDR3 DNA sequence: TGTGCCAGCAGGGAAAACAACAGGGGGCGCGGGAGCGAGCAGTACTTC. Its protein is CASRENNRGRGSEQYF.